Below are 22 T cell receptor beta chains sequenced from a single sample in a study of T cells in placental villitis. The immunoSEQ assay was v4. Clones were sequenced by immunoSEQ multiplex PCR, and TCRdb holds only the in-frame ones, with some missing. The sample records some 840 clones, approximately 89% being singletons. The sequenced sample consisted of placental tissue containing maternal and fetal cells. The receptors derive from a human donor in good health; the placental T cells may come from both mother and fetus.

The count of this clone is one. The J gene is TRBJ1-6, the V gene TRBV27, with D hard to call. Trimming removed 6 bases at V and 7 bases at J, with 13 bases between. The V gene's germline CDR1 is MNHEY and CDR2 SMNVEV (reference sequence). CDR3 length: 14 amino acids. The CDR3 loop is CASRGRPLNSPLHF. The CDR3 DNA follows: TGTGCCAGCAGAGGTAGGCCCTTGAATTCACCCCTCCACTTT.

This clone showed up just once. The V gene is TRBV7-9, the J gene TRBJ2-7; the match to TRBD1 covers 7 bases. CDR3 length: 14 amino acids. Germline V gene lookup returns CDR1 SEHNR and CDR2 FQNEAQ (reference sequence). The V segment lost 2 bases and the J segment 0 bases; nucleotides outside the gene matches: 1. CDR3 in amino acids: CASSLWDSSYEQYF. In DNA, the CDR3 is TGTGCCAGCAGCTTATGGGACAGCTCCTACGAGCAGTACTTC.

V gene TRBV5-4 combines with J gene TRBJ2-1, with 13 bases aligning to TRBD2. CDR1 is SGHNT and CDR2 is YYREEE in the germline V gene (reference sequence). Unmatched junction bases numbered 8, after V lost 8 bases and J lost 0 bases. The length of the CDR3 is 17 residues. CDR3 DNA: TGTGCCAGTACACTAGCGGGAGGGATGAGCTCCTACAATGAGCAGTTCTTC. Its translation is CASTLAGGMSSYNEQFF. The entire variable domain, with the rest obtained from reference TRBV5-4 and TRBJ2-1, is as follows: ETGVTQSPTHLIKTRGQQVTLRCSSQSGHNTVSWYQQALGQGPQFIFQYYREEENGRGNFPPRFSGLQFPNYSSELNVNALELDDSALYLCASTLAGGMSSYNEQFFGPGTRLTVL.

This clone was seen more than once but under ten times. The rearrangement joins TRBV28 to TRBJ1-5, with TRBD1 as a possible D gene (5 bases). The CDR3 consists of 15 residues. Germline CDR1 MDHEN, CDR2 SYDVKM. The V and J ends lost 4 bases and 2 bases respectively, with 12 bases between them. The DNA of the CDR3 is TGTGCCAGCAGTTGGGGGGTAGATCGCAATCAGCCCCAGCATTTT. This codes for CASSWGVDRNQPQHF.

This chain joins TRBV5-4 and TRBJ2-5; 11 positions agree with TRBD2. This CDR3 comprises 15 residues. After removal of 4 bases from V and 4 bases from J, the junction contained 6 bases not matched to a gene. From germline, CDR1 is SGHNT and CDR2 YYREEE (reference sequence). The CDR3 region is CASSPLAGGPETQYF. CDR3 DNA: TGTGCCAGCAGCCCCTTAGCGGGGGGGCCAGAGACCCAGTACTTC.

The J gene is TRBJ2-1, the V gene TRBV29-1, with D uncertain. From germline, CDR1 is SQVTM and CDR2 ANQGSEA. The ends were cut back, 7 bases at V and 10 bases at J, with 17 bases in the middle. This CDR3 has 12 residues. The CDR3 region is CSGNHLSNEQFF. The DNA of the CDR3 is TGCAGCGGGAACCACCTATCCAACGAGCAGTTCTTC.

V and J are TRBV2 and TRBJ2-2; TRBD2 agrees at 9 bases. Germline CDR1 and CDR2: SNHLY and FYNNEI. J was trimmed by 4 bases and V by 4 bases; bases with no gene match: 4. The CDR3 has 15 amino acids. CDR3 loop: CASSAAGGPTGELFF. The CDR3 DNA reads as TGTGCCAGCAGTGCGGCGGGAGGGCCCACCGGGGAGCTGTTTTTT.

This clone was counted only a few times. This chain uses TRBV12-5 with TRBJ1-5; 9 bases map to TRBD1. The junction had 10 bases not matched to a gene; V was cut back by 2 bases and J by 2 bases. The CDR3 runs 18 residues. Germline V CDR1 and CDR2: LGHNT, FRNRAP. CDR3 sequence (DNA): TGTGCTAGTGGTTTGCCACCAACCGGGACAGGGTGCAATCAGCCCCAGCATTTT. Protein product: CASGLPPTGTGCNQPQHF.

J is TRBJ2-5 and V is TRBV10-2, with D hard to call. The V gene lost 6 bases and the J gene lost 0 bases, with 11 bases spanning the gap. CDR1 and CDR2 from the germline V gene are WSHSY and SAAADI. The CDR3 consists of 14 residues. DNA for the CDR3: TGCGCCAGCAGGCCCTATAGACACCAAGAGACCCAGTACTTC. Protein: CASRPYRHQETQYF.

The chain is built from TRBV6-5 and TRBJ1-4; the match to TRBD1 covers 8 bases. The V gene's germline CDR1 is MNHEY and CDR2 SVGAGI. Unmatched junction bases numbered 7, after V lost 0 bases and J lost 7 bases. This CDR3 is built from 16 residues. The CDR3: CASSYSPTGVSEKLFF. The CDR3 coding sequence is TGTGCCAGCAGTTACTCCCCGACAGGGGTCAGTGAAAAACTGTTTTTT.

CDR3 bases: TGTGCCAGCAGCTCTAGCGGGGGGGCCAATGAGCAGTTCTTC. It codes for CASSSSGGANEQFF. This chain connects TRBV5-6 to TRBJ2-1, with TRBD2 matching over 12 bases. V shed 3 bases and J 6 bases; nucleotides not matched to a gene: 1. The germline V gene has CDR1 SGHDT and CDR2 YYEEEE. CDR3 length equals 14 residues.

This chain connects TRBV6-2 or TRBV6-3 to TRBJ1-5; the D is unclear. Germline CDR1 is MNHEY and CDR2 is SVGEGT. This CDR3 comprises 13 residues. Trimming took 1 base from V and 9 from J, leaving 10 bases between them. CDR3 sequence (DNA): TGTGCCAGCAGTTACTGGACCATGCGGCCCCAGCATTTT. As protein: CASSYWTMRPQHF.

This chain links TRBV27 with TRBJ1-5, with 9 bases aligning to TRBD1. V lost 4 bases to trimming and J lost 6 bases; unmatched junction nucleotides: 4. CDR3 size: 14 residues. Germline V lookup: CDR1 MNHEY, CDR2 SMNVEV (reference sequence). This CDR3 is CASSSRQGGQPQHF. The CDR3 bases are TGTGCCAGCAGTTCCCGACAGGGGGGTCAGCCCCAGCATTTT.

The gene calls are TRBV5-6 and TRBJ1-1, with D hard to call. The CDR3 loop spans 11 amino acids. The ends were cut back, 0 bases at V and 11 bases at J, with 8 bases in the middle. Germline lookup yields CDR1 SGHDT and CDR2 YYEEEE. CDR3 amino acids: CASSLERPAFF. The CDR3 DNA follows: TGTGCCAGCAGCTTGGAACGTCCTGCTTTCTTT. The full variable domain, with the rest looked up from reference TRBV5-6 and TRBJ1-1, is DAGVTQSPTHLIKTRGQQVTLRCSPKSGHDTVSWYQQALGQGPQFIFQYYEEEERQRGNFPDRFSGHQFPNYSSELNVNALLLGDSALYLCASSLERPAFFGQGTRLTVV.

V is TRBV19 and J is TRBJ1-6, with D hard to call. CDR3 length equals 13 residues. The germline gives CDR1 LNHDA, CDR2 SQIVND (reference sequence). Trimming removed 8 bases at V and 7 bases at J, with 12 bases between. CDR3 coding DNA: TGTGCCAGTTTGACATTCTTGAATTCACCCCTCCACTTT. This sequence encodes CASLTFLNSPLHF.

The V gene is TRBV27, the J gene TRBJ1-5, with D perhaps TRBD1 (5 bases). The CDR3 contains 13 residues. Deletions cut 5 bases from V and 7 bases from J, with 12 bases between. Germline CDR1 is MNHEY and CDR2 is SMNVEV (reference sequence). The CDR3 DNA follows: TGTGCCAGCAGTCCAGGGACGGAACAGCCCCAGCATTTT. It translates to CASSPGTEQPQHF.

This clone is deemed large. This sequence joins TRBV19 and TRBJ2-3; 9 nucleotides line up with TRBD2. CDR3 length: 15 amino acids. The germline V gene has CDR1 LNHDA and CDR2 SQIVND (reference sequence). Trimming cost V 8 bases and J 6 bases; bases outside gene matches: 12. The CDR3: CASSQTSGAFDTQYF. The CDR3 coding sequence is TGTGCCAGTTCTCAGACTAGCGGTGCCTTCGATACGCAGTATTTT.

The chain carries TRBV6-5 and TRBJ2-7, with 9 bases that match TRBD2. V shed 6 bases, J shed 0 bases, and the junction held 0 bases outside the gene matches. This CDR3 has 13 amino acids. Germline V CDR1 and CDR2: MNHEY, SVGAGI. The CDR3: CASRAGGSYEQYF. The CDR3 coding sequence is TGTGCCAGCAGAGCGGGGGGCTCCTACGAGCAGTACTTC.

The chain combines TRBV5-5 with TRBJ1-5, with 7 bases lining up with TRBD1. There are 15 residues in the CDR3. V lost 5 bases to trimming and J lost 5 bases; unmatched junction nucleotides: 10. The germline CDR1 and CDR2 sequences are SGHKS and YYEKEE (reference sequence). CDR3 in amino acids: CASSLAGQSHQPQHF. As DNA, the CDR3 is TGTGCCAGCAGTCTGGCGGGACAGTCCCATCAGCCCCAGCATTTT. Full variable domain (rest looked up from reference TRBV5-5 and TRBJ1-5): DAGVTQSPTHLIKTRGQQVTLRCSPISGHKSVSWYQQVLGQGPQFIFQYYEKEERGRGNFPDRFSARQFPNYSSELNVNALLLGDSALYLCASSLAGQSHQPQHFGDGTRLSIL.

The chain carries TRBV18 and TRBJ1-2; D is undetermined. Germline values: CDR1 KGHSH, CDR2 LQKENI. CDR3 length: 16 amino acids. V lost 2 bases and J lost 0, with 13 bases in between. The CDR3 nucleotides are TGTGCCAGCTCACCATTGGTCCCAGTATCTAACTATGGCTACACCTTC. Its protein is CASSPLVPVSNYGYTF.

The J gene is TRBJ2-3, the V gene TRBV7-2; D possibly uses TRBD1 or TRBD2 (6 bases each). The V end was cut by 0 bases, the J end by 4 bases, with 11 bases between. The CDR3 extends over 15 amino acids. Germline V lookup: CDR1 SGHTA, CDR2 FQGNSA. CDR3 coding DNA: TGTGCCAGCAGCTTAGCGGGGGGCTCCCCAGATACGCAGTATTTT. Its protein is CASSLAGGSPDTQYF. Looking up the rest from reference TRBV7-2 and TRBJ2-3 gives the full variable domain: GAGVSQSPSNKVTEKGKDVELRCDPISGHTALYWYRQSLGQGLEFLIYFQGNSAPDKSGLPSDRFSAERTGGSVSTLTIQRTQQEDSAVYLCASSLAGGSPDTQYFGPGTRLTVL.

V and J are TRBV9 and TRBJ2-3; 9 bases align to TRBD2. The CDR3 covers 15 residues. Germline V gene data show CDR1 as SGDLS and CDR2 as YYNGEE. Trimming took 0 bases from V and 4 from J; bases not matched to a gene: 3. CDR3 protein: CASSVVAGGADTQYF. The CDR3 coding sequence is TGTGCCAGCAGCGTAGTGGCGGGAGGGGCAGATACGCAGTATTTT.